The T cell receptor beta chain described here comes from a study of spatial heterogeneity in lung cancer. Study-wide results and limits: How many expanded intratumoral alpha and beta TCRs were present tracked the tumor mutation count, which was a count of nonsynonymous mutations. Coverage of tumor T cells, an estimated figure, was 5.5% to 8.5% for alpha and around 13% for beta chains.

Documented time point: sample taken at primary tumor resection. The donor population consisted of approximately 79 patients with untreated, early-stage non-small cell lung cancer. TCRdb ran MiXCR on the 5' RACE reads and lists one entry per CDR3 protein. The sample holds roughly 7,200 distinct CDR3 sequences; about 19% are singletons and the top ten take 12%. With respect to this clonotype: Its antigen is still unknown.

With 6 bases removed from V and 5 bases from J, the gap between germline ends came to 17 bases. This CDR3 has 14 residues. In germline, CDR1 is MDHEN, CDR2 SYDVKM. The rearrangement joins TRBV28 to TRBJ2-7; possibly TRBD2 for D (6 bases). The sequence derives from a female donor with early-stage non-small cell lung cancer. The input for sequencing was lung tumor tissue, taken at surgery. CDR3 loop: CASSFHLGGDEQYF. CDR3 coding DNA: TGTGCCAGCAGCTTCCATCTCGGGGGTGACGAGCAGTACTTC.